What follows are 26 T cell receptor beta chains derived from one specimen sequenced in a study of naive and memory T cell subsets (TCRdb year 2017). Their antigens are not known. What the authors observed across the whole study: A few larger clonotypes were present in naive repertoires, especially CD8 naive repertoires, and these clonotypes were possibly memory cells re-expressing CD45RA.

The method was UMI-ligation and nested PCR. Data came from an Illumina MiSeq. To cover both TRBC1 and TRBC2, the beta constant-region primer consisted of an equimolar mix of two oligonucleotides. Four rounds of PCR were used to amplify ligated cDNA, with nested alpha and beta constant-region primers being used together with the SP2 primer. In TCRdb, the public reads were trimmed at Q25 with fastp and aligned with MiXCR, with productive beta chains retained. Merged by CDR3 protein, the rows form single entries marked with the most common genes and DNA. Recorded for this sample are about 150,000 distinct CDR3 sequences; 22% of them occurred a single time. The ten largest clones take up 0.11% of the sample. The specimen was naive CD4+ T cells from blood. The cell subset or site tag for this specimen amounts to: naive T cells, CD45RA high CD27+. All receptors derive from a human donor in good health.

The chain links TRBV24-1 to TRBJ2-5; TRBD1 matches at 7 bases. Losses at the gene ends were 3 bases for V and 3 bases for J; bases not matched to a gene: 9. The CDR3 extends over 16 amino acids. Per germline, CDR1 KGHDR and CDR2 SFDVKD. CDR3 protein: CATSDDSRDRKETQYF. The CDR3 bases are TGTGCCACCAGTGATGACTCCCGGGACAGAAAAGAGACCCAGTACTTC.

This chain uses TRBV5-1 with TRBJ1-2; D unclear. V was pared by 0 bases and J by 4 bases, with 13 bases between. The CDR3 is 15 amino acids. CDR1 and CDR2 from the germline V gene are SGHRS and YFSETQ. CDR3 bases: TGCGCCAGCAGCTTGGACGCAGGCATCACCTATGGCTACACCTTC. Translating gives CASSLDAGITYGYTF.

The V gene is TRBV27, the J gene TRBJ2-6; D ambiguous. This CDR3 comprises 17 residues. The germline V gene has CDR1 MNHEY and CDR2 SMNVEV (reference sequence). V lost 3 bases to trimming and J lost 0 bases, with 12 bases between them. The CDR3 DNA sequence: TGTGCCAGCAGTTTCAAGAGGTTTTCCTCTGGGGCCAACGTCCTGACTTTC. Protein: CASSFKRFSSGANVLTF.

In its sample, this clonotype was seen many times. The chain has TRBV20-1 and TRBJ2-7, with D tentatively TRBD1 (5 bases). V was pared by 4 bases and J by 7 bases, with 17 bases between. In germline, CDR1 is DFQATT, CDR2 SNEGSKA (reference sequence). This CDR3 has 13 residues. This chain's CDR3 is CSAISWGQGEQYF. CDR3 nucleotide sequence: TGCAGTGCTATCTCCTGGGGTCAGGGAGAGCAGTACTTC.

A few counts support this clonotype. This rearrangement joins TRBV5-1 to TRBJ2-7; 7 bases map to TRBD1. V lost 4 bases, J lost 2 bases, and 9 bases stayed unmatched. CDR1 is SGHRS, CDR2 YFSETQ, per germline. The CDR3 covers 15 residues. CDR3 residues: CASSETGNSPYEQYF. CDR3 coding DNA: TGCGCCAGCAGCGAGACAGGGAATTCCCCCTACGAGCAGTACTTC.

This chain connects TRBV5-1 to TRBJ2-7, with TRBD1 matching 7 bases. The CDR3 has 13 amino acids. The germline V gene has CDR1 SGHRS and CDR2 YFSETQ. V was pared by 4 bases and J by 7 bases, with 8 bases of the junction left unmatched. The CDR3 nucleotides are TGCGCCAGCAGCAAGGGACGGGACAGAGAGCAGTACTTC. This encodes CASSKGRDREQYF.

This clonotype showed up many times. This rearrangement joins TRBV5-1 to TRBJ2-3; no clear D gene. In germline, CDR1 is SGHRS, CDR2 YFSETQ. Between the trimmed V and J ends, which lost 0 bases and 3 bases, there was a span of 2 bases. The CDR3 spans 12 residues. The CDR3 reads CASSLETDTQYF. CDR3 in DNA: TGCGCCAGCAGCTTGGAAACAGATACGCAGTATTTT. The full variable domain, completed using reference TRBV5-1 and TRBJ2-3, is KAGVTQTPRYLIKTRGQQVTLSCSPISGHRSVSWYQQTPGQGLQFLFEYFSETQRNKGNFPGRFSGRQFSNSRSEMNVSTLELGDSALYLCASSLETDTQYFGPGTRLTVL.

The chain is built from TRBV6-5 and TRBJ2-7; perhaps TRBD1 as D (5 bases). V was cut by 6 bases and J by 2 bases, with 20 bases left in between. CDR3 length equals 16 residues. CDR1 is MNHEY and CDR2 is SVGAGI in the germline V gene. The chain's CDR3 is CASRGSVKGHPYEQYF. CDR3 sequence (DNA): TGTGCCAGCAGGGGGTCGGTAAAGGGGCACCCCTACGAGCAGTACTTC.

CDR3 region: CASSPHLGSYEQYF. CDR3 DNA sequence: TGTGCCAGCAGCCCACACCTTGGCTCCTACGAGCAGTACTTC. V is TRBV6-2 or TRBV6-3 and J is TRBJ2-7; D not resolved. The V and J ends lost 6 bases and 0 bases respectively, with 12 bases between them. The CDR3 loop spans 14 amino acids. CDR1 and CDR2 from the germline V gene are MNHEY and SVGEGT.

Only a few counts were recorded for this clonotype. This chain connects TRBV19 to TRBJ2-7; D is unclear. The V gene lost 3 bases and the J gene lost 0 bases, with 12 bases spanning the gap. CDR3 length: 15 amino acids. Germline V gives CDR1 LNHDA, CDR2 SQIVND (reference sequence). Here the CDR3 reads CASSIPDASSYEQYF. CDR3 DNA: TGTGCCAGTAGTATCCCCGACGCAAGCTCCTACGAGCAGTACTTC.

CDR3 nucleotide sequence: TGTGCCAGCAGCTTATTGACAGGCTCACACACTGAAGCTTTCTTT. It yields the protein CASSLLTGSHTEAFF. The chain has TRBV7-3 and TRBJ1-1, with D maybe TRBD1 (6 bases). The CDR3 loop spans 15 amino acids. Trimming took off 2 bases at V and 3 bases at J, with 13 bases between the two ends. Germline V gene data show CDR1 as SGHTA and CDR2 as FQGTGA.

This clonotype came up a few times. CDR3 sequence (DNA): TGTGCCAGCAGCCCCACAGGGGGCGCCTACGAGCAGTACTTC. Translating gives CASSPTGGAYEQYF. The chain links TRBV7-2 to TRBJ2-7; 9 bases line up with TRBD1. V lost 5 bases to trimming and J lost 2 bases; unmatched junction nucleotides: 4. Germline CDR1 reads SGHTA; CDR2 reads FQGNSA. This CDR3 is built from 14 residues.

This clonotype has only a few counts. The CDR3 loop is CASSSSGGNTEAFF. CDR3 coding DNA: TGTGCCAGCAGCTCTTCAGGGGGGAACACTGAAGCTTTCTTT. The genes are TRBV7-3 and TRBJ1-1; 7 nucleotides align to TRBD1. The germline gives CDR1 SGHTA, CDR2 FQGTGA. Trimming at V came to 4 bases and at J to 1 base, leaving 3 bases not matched to a gene. The CDR3 has 14 amino acids.

The chain employs TRBV11-2 and TRBJ1-1; D is perhaps TRBD1 (6 bases). The CDR3 is 13 amino acids. Germline CDR1 reads SGHAT; CDR2 reads FQNNGV. Trimming removed 7 bases from V and 2 bases from J, with 11 bases in between. CDR3 loop: CASTQGTNTEAFF. CDR3 in DNA: TGTGCCAGCACTCAGGGGACTAACACTGAAGCTTTCTTT.

This clonotype has more than one count but fewer than ten. The chain is built from TRBV29-1 and TRBJ2-1, with D possibly matching TRBD2 (5 bases). From germline, CDR1 is SQVTM and CDR2 ANQGSEA. The V gene lost 5 bases and the J gene lost 10 bases, with 21 bases spanning the gap. This CDR3 has 14 amino acids. The DNA of the CDR3 is TGCAGCGTTCTATCCCCCGGGAATTCAGGAGAGCAGTTCTTC. Translating it yields CSVLSPGNSGEQFF.

This clonotype was recorded at least ten times. The chain carries TRBV6-2 or TRBV6-3 and TRBJ2-3; D gene unclear. Trimming took off 7 bases at V and 6 bases at J, with 17 bases between the two ends. The CDR3 is made up of 14 amino acids. CDR1 is MNHEY, CDR2 SVGEGT, per germline. The CDR3 spells CASINHLRIDTQYF. CDR3 DNA sequence: TGTGCCAGCATCAACCACCTGCGTATCGATACGCAGTATTTT.

The V call is TRBV7-2, the J call TRBJ2-1, with 8 bases aligning to TRBD2. This CDR3 region has 16 residues. The V gene end was trimmed by 1 base and the J gene end by 9 bases; junction bases not matched to a gene: 11. The germline V gene has CDR1 SGHTA and CDR2 FQGNSA. CDR3 in amino acids: CASSLVAAGGATEQFF. The CDR3 nucleotides are TGTGCCAGCAGCTTAGTGGCGGCGGGGGGCGCAACTGAGCAGTTCTTC.

This clonotype has more than one count but fewer than ten. CDR3 amino acids: CASSEQGGPYNEQFF. The CDR3 DNA sequence: TGTGCCAGCAGTGAACAGGGGGGGCCCTACAATGAGCAGTTCTTC. The chain couples TRBV2 to TRBJ2-1, with D perhaps being TRBD1 or TRBD2 (7 bases each). The CDR3 covers 15 residues. The V end lost 2 bases, the J end lost 2 bases, and 10 bases lay between the germline ends. CDR1 and CDR2 from the germline V gene are SNHLY and FYNNEI.

The chain uses TRBV2 and TRBJ2-5; TRBD1 agrees at 7 bases. The germline V gene has CDR1 SNHLY and CDR2 FYNNEI. The ends lost 3 bases at V and 0 bases at J; junction bases unmatched: 1. The CDR3 is 14 residues long. CDR3 in amino acids: CASSEGQYQETQYF. Written as DNA, the CDR3 is TGTGCCAGCAGTGAGGGACAGTACCAAGAGACCCAGTACTTC.

V is TRBV7-9 and J is TRBJ2-4; weak D call: TRBD1 (5 bases). V was cut by 3 bases and J by 6 bases, with 12 bases left in between. CDR3 length: 14 amino acids. In germline, CDR1 is SEHNR, CDR2 FQNEAQ (reference sequence). The CDR3 reads CASSLLGRSNIQYF. The DNA for the CDR3 is TGTGCCAGCAGCTTGTTGGGGCGGTCAAACATTCAGTACTTC.

There are a few counts of this clonotype. The V gene is TRBV29-1, the J gene TRBJ1-2; tentatively, D is TRBD1 (6 bases). The CDR3 contains 15 residues. With 2 bases removed from V and 8 bases from J, the gap between germline ends came to 21 bases. CDR1 and CDR2 (germline): SQVTM, ANQGSEA. CDR3 bases: TGCAGCGTTGAATTCGCATATGGGGGGGCCCGCGGCTACACCTTC. The encoded protein is CSVEFAYGGARGYTF.

The gene calls are TRBV2 and TRBJ2-1, with D perhaps matching TRBD1 (6 bases). Trimming took off 5 bases at V and 12 bases at J, with 14 bases between the two ends. CDR3 length: 12 residues. The V gene's germline CDR1 is SNHLY and CDR2 FYNNEI. Written as DNA, the CDR3 is TGTGCCAGCAGTTACAGGGTTTCCGGGCAGTTCTTC. It is translated as CASSYRVSGQFF.

This clonotype was found a few times. V usage is TRBV4-3 and J usage is TRBJ2-7; D not resolved. The CDR3 spans 16 residues. Germline-derived CDR1 and CDR2 are LGHNA and YSLEER. Trimming cost V 0 bases and J 0 bases, with 12 bases left between them. DNA for the CDR3: TGCGCCAGCAGCCAAGATCCCGCATTGAGCTCCTACGAGCAGTACTTC. As protein: CASSQDPALSSYEQYF.

This clonotype has more than one count but fewer than ten. The chain is built from TRBV5-1 and TRBJ1-2; no reliable D call. Per germline, CDR1 SGHRS and CDR2 YFSETQ. With 4 bases removed from V and 8 bases from J, the gap between germline ends came to 18 bases. The CDR3 length is 14 residues. The CDR3 is CASSPRAVANGYTF. The CDR3 DNA reads TGCGCCAGCAGCCCGAGGGCAGTAGCTAACGGCTACACCTTC.

This clonotype was counted a few times. One end of the junction is discordant with germline, which a read error may explain. The chain carries TRBV3-1 and TRBJ1-2; 10 bases are a match to TRBD1. This CDR3 spans 16 amino acids. CDR1 LGHDT and CDR2 YNNKEL come from the germline V gene (reference sequence). DNA of the CDR3: TGTGCCAGCAGCGAAGATCGTGGGACAGGGGTTTCTGGCTACACCTTC. Translation: CASSEDRGTGVSGYTF.

This clonotype was detected only a few times. The chain employs TRBV15 and TRBJ1-1; D remains unclear. Germline loops: CDR1 LNHNV, CDR2 YYDKDF (reference sequence). The CDR3 is made up of 14 amino acids. With 2 bases removed from V and 2 bases from J, the gap between germline ends came to 9 bases. The CDR3, as DNA: TGTGCCACCAGCAGACCTGGGCGCAACACTGAAGCTTTCTTT. The encoded protein is CATSRPGRNTEAFF.